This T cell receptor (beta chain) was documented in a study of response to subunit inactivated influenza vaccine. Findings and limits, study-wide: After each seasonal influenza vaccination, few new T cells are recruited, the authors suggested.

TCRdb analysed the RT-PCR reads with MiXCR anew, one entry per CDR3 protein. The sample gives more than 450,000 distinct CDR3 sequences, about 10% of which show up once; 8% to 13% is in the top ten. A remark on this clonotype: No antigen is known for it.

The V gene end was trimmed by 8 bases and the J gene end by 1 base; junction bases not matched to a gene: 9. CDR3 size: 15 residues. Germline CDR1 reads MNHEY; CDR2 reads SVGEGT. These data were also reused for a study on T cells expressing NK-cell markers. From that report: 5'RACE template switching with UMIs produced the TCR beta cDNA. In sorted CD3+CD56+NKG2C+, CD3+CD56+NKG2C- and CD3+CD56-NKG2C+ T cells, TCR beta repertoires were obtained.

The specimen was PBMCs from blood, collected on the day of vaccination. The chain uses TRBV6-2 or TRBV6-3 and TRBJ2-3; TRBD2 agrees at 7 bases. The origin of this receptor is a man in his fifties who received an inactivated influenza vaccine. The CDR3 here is CASRVSGVRTDTQYF. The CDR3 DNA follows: TGTGCCAGCCGCGTCAGCGGGGTTCGCACAGATACGCAGTATTTT.